What follows are 27 T cell receptor beta chains derived from one specimen sequenced in a study of tumor and adjacent non-tumor tissue in lung cancer. TCRbeta libraries were built with three rounds of nested PCR, modified from ARM-PCR. Each CDR3 protein is one row after TCRdb ran MiXCR on the multiplex PCR reads. Of approximately 65,000 distinct CDR3 sequences listed, about 60% are singletons. This sample's RNA came from whole unsorted tissue. Input material: lung tumor tissue. These receptors came from a man aged 50-59 years with non-small cell lung cancer.

This clonotype was observed many times. The chain combines TRBV6-5 with TRBJ1-1; D is possibly TRBD1 (6 bases). V lost 2 bases and J 0 bases, leaving 13 bases between the germline ends. Germline V lookup: CDR1 MNHEY, CDR2 SVGAGI. CDR3 length: 16 amino acids. CDR3 DNA sequence: TGTGCCAGCAGTTACCCGAGGGGGGCCATGAACACTGAAGCTTTCTTT. Translation gives CASSYPRGAMNTEAFF.

This chain connects TRBV2 to TRBJ2-1; D is perhaps TRBD1 (6 bases). The germline V gene has CDR1 SNHLY and CDR2 FYNNEI. Deletions cut 6 bases from V and 1 base from J, with 22 bases between. This CDR3 comprises 18 residues. The CDR3 DNA follows: TGTGCCAGCAGCCCGGGGACAAAGGCCCTTCGATCCTACAATGAGCAGTTCTTC. As protein: CASSPGTKALRSYNEQFF.

On this clonotype: Lacking the conserved final phenylalanine or tryptophan, this CDR3 likely reflects a read error. The V gene is TRBV11-2, the J gene TRBJ1-1; 7 nucleotides agree with TRBD1. CDR3 length equals 13 residues. The germline gives CDR1 SGHAT, CDR2 FQNNGV. The CDR3 sequence is CTSSNRGGTEAFI. The DNA of the CDR3 is TGTACCAGCAGCAACAGGGGCGGCACTGAAGCTTTCATT.

This clonotype was detected many times. The V and J genes are TRBV10-3 and TRBJ2-1; 9 bases match TRBD1. Germline-derived CDR1 and CDR2 are ENHRY and SYGVKD. The length of the CDR3 is 13 residues. V was pared by 10 bases and J by 9 bases, with 10 bases of the junction left unmatched. The CDR3 loop is CASHRGQEGEQFF. CDR3 coding DNA: TGTGCCAGCCACAGGGGGCAAGAAGGTGAGCAGTTCTTC.

A word on this clonotype: Being one base from a much bigger clone, this may be a read error. This sequence joins TRBV29-1 and TRBJ2-3; D uncertain. Germline V gene lookup returns CDR1 SQVTM and CDR2 ANQGSEA. The CDR3 loop spans 13 amino acids. V was clipped by 2 bases and J by 4 bases, with 10 bases between them. The CDR3 reads CSVEPSKADTQYF. Here the CDR3 DNA reads TGCAGCGTTGAACCCTCGAAGGCAGATACGCAGTATTTT.

The sample holds a few counts of this clonotype. V usage is TRBV6-1 and J usage is TRBJ2-3; no reliable D call. The CDR3 runs 11 residues. Germline V gene data show CDR1 as MNHNS and CDR2 as SASEGT. Here the CDR3 reads CGSSNTDTQYF. The DNA for the CDR3 is TGTGGTAGCTCTAACACAGATACGCAGTATTTT.

The chain carries TRBV2 and TRBJ1-6; D is unresolved. V lost 0 bases and J 4 bases, leaving 7 bases between the germline ends. Germline CDR1 is SNHLY and CDR2 is FYNNEI. CDR3 length: 15 amino acids. For the CDR3, the DNA is TGTGCCAGCAGTGAAGCGCTACCGTATAATTCACCCCTCCACTTT. This codes for CASSEALPYNSPLHF.

With respect to this clonotype: A junction boundary mismatches the germline segment, possibly from a read error. The V and J genes are TRBV11-2 and TRBJ2-5; D is perhaps TRBD1 or TRBD2 (5 bases each). This CDR3 comprises 12 residues. CDR1 SGHAT and CDR2 FQNNGV come from the germline V gene. This CDR3 is CAGRENQDTQYF. CDR3 DNA sequence: TGTGCCGGCAGGGAGAATCAAGATACACAGTACTTC.

In this sample, this clonotype turned up a few times. A read error may produce the germline difference seen at one junction end. The chain links TRBV11-2 to TRBJ2-5; 9 bases fit TRBD2. The CDR3 sequence is 15 residues long. Germline V gene sequence: CDR1 SGHAT, CDR2 FQNNGV. In DNA, the CDR3 is TGTACCAGCGGCTATGGGACTAGCAGGCAGGAGACCCAGTACTTC. It specifies CTSGYGTSRQETQYF.

A word on this clonotype: Because the CDR3 is missing its conserved closing phenylalanine or tryptophan, this is likely a read error. It is unclear where the CDR3 begins or ends on the DNA, so no DNA is shown, and the CDR3 is as TCRdb lists it. The chain uses TRBV4-2 and TRBJ2-1; the table's D call TRBD1 went unverified against the DNA. Germline V lookup: CDR1 LGHNA, CDR2 YNFKEQ. Ends included, the CDR3 has 16 residues. The CDR3 loop reads CASSQEGGSSYDEHFL.

Notes on this clonotype: This may come from a read error, since a much larger clone is one base off. The chain carries TRBV12-3 or TRBV12-4 and TRBJ2-3; 8 positions match TRBD1. CDR3 length: 16 amino acids. CDR3 protein: CGSSTYRGEQSDTQYF. The CDR3 DNA is TGTGGCAGCAGTACCTACAGGGGGGAGCAGTCAGATACGCAGTATTTT.

A note on this clonotype: At one end, the junction sequence differs from germline, possibly due to a read error. V gene TRBV10-3 combines with J gene TRBJ1-2; D is ambiguous. The CDR3 consists of 13 residues. Looked up from germline, CDR1 is ENHRY and CDR2 is SYGVKD. The CDR3: CDISKESNAGYTF. CDR3 sequence (DNA): TGTGACATCAGTAAGGAGAGTAATGCTGGCTACACCTTC.

Comment on this clonotype: The CDR3 ends on some other residue instead of the conserved phenylalanine or tryptophan, so this is likely a read error. V gene TRBV6-5 combines with J gene TRBJ1-6; D is perhaps TRBD1 (6 bases). This CDR3 has 16 amino acids. Germline-derived CDR1 and CDR2 are MNHEY and SVGAGI. V lost 7 bases to trimming and J lost 9 bases, with 22 bases between them. This CDR3 reads CASTQLGDKLGSPLHS. The CDR3 DNA reads TGTGCCAGCACCCAATTGGGGGACAAGCTCGGTTCACCCCTCCACTCT.

The chain carries TRBV28 and TRBJ2-1; 8 bases are shared with TRBD2. The CDR3 totals 17 residues. Germline CDR1 MDHEN, CDR2 SYDVKM. V gave up 4 bases and J gave up 4 bases; unmatched junction bases: 12. The chain's CDR3 is CASSSLSRTSSYNEQFF. For the CDR3, the DNA is TGTGCCAGCAGTTCCCTCTCCAGGACTAGCAGTTACAATGAGCAGTTCTTC.

This clonotype showed up just a few times. Since a much larger clone is just one base distant, this may be a read error. The chain is built from TRBV7-3 and TRBJ1-1, with TRBD1 identical over 7 bases. The length of the CDR3 is 13 residues. Germline CDR1 SGHTA, CDR2 FQGTGA. CDR3 in DNA: TGTGCCAACAGCAGGGACAGGAACACTGAAGCTTTCTTT. It codes for CANSRDRNTEAFF.

About this clonotype itself: This clone may be a read error of a much larger clone one base away. This chain uses TRBV14 with TRBJ2-1; D possibly corresponds to TRBD1 (5 bases). Deletions cut 6 bases from V and 0 bases from J, with 12 bases between. CDR3 length: 15 residues. CDR1 SGHDN and CDR2 FVKESK come from the germline V gene. CDR3 amino acids: CASRQDISSYNEQFF. CDR3 coding DNA: TGTGCCAGCAGACAGGACATTAGCTCCTACAATGAGCAGTTCTTC.

This clonotype appeared a few times. This sequence joins TRBV13 and TRBJ2-2; a weak D match, TRBD2 (5 bases). The CDR3 runs 17 residues. The V end was cut by 2 bases, the J end by 1 base, with 14 bases between. Germline V CDR1 and CDR2: PRHDT, FYEKMQ (reference sequence). CDR3 nucleotide sequence: TGTGCCAGCAGCTTAAGGGAGCGGAATATGAACACCGGGGAGCTGTTTTTT. Translation gives CASSLRERNMNTGELFF.

As to this clonotype: The conserved phenylalanine or tryptophan normally closing the CDR3 is absent here, so this likely arose from a read error. The DNA is omitted, as the CDR3 cannot be located on it reliably, and the CDR3 follows TCRdb's listing. The genes are TRBV11-2 and TRBJ1-6; the DNA was not used to check the table's D call, TRBD1. Germline CDR1 SGHAT, CDR2 FQNNGV. The CDR3 has 16 amino acids, counting both end residues. CDR3 residues: CVSSFSGHNYNSPFHI.

The chain employs TRBV6-7 and TRBJ2-3; 12 positions match TRBD2. TRBV6-7 is classed as an ORF, of uncertain function. CDR3 length equals 19 residues. J was trimmed by 8 bases and V by 7 bases; bases with no gene match: 22. CDR3 nucleotides: TGTGCCAGCAATCCCCGGCCTACTAGCGGGAGGAGTATTCGGGTTACGCAGTATTTT. Its translation: CASNPRPTSGRSIRVTQYF.

About this clonotype: This is likely a read error, given that the CDR3 carries no conserved phenylalanine or tryptophan at its end. The chain couples TRBV11-2 to TRBJ2-3; D might be TRBD2 (5 bases). Germline CDR1 is SGHAT and CDR2 is FQNNGV. This CDR3 is built from 16 residues. Trimming took off 4 bases at V and 6 bases at J, with 20 bases between the two ends. This CDR3 is CASSSRRTHTGDTQYL. The CDR3 nucleotides are TGTGCCAGCAGCTCGAGAAGGACCCACACGGGGGATACGCAGTATCTA.

The chain links TRBV24-1 to TRBJ1-2; unclear D gene. The germline V gene encodes CDR1 KGHDR and CDR2 SFDVKD. CDR3 length: 13 residues. Trimming took 2 bases from V and 10 from J, leaving 13 bases between them. This CDR3 is CATSDSSDWDYTF. CDR3 sequence (DNA): TGTGCCACCAGTGATTCGTCCGACTGGGACTACACCTTC.

This clonotype was seen many times. The chain employs TRBV6-1 and TRBJ2-7; 10 positions match TRBD1. Germline CDR1 is MNHNS and CDR2 is SASEGT. V lost 6 bases and J lost 2; bases outside the gene matches: 4. The CDR3 extends over 14 amino acids. CDR3 DNA: TGTGCCAGCAGCGGGACAGGGGCCACCTACGAGCAGTACTTC. It specifies CASSGTGATYEQYF.

This clonotype was counted ten times or more. The chain carries TRBV2 and TRBJ1-5, with D unresolved. Germline V lookup: CDR1 SNHLY, CDR2 FYNNEI. Trimming cost V 4 bases and J 0 bases, with 10 bases left between them. This CDR3 is built from 15 residues. The CDR3 coding sequence is TGTGCCAGCAGTGGCTTAGGGCTTAGCAATCAGCCCCAGCATTTT. As protein: CASSGLGLSNQPQHF. Full variable domain (outside the CDR3, taken from reference TRBV2 and TRBJ1-5): EPEVTQTPSHQVTQMGQEVILRCVPISNHLYFYWYRQILGQKVEFLVSFYNNEISEKSEIFDDQFSVERPDGSNFTLKIRSTKLEDSAMYFCASSGLGLSNQPQHFGDGTRLSIL.

In the case of this clonotype: A clone one base away is much larger, so this may be a read error. The chain has TRBV5-6 and TRBJ1-2, with 10 bases matching TRBD1. This CDR3 spans 15 amino acids. CDR1 and CDR2 (germline): SGHDT, YYEEEE. CDR3: CTSSPATGGALRYTF. CDR3 sequence (DNA): TGTACCAGCAGCCCCGCGACAGGGGGCGCGTTACGCTACACCTTC.

The chain links TRBV6-5 to TRBJ2-1; D is ambiguous. Germline V CDR1 and CDR2: MNHEY, SVGAGI. The CDR3 totals 16 residues. Between the trimmed V and J ends, which lost 3 bases and 5 bases, there was a span of 17 bases. CDR3 sequence: CASSYSVTICNNEQFF. The CDR3 region has the DNA TGTGCCAGCAGTTATTCGGTTACTATCTGTAACAATGAGCAGTTCTTC.

Regarding this clonotype: This CDR3 fails to terminate in the conserved phenylalanine or tryptophan, so it likely reflects a read error. The chain recombines TRBV4-2 with TRBJ2-7; D remains ambiguous. The germline V gene encodes CDR1 LGHNA and CDR2 YNFKEQ. V gave up 2 bases and J gave up 0 bases, with 11 bases separating them. The CDR3 runs to 15 residues. CDR3 nucleotides: TGTGCCAGCAGCCAAACTTGGACGGACTCCTACGAGCAGTACCTC. Its protein is CASSQTWTDSYEQYL.

With respect to this clonotype: The junction shows a germline mismatch at one end, possibly a read error. The genes are TRBV6-1 and TRBJ1-1; no clear D gene. The CDR3 spans 15 residues. Germline V gives CDR1 MNHNS, CDR2 SASEGT. This CDR3 reads CTSSLARRTNTEAFF. The CDR3 DNA follows: TGTACCAGCAGCCTTGCGAGACGGACGAACACTGAAGCTTTCTTT.